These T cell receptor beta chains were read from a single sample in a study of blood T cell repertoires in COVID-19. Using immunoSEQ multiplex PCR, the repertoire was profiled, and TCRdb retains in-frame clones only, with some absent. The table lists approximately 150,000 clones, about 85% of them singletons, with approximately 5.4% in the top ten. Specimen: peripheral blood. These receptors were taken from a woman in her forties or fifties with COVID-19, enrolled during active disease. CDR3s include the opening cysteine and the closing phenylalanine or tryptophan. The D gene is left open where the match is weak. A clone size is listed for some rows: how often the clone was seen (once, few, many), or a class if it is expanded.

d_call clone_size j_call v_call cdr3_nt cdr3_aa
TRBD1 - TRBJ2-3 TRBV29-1 TGCAGCGTTGAAAGAGGACAGGGTGCAGATACGCAGTATTTT CSVERGQGADTQYF
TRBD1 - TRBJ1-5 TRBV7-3 TGTGCCAGCAGCCCGGACAGGGTTTGGGGCTATAGCAATCAGCCCCAGCATTTT CASSPDRVWGYSNQPQHF
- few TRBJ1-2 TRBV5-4 TGTGCCAGCAGCTTGATGGGGGGTATCTATGGCTACACCTTC CASSLMGGIYGYTF
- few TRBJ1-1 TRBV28 TGTGCCAGTTGGGGGGTGAACACTGAAGCTTTCTTT CASWGVNTEAFF
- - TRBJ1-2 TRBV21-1 TGTGCCAGCAGCACTCTAGACAGGGTCGGTGGCTACACCTTC CASSTLDRVGGYTF
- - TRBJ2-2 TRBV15 TGTGCCACCAGCAGAGATCTGAACACCGGGGAGCTGTTTTTT CATSRDLNTGELFF
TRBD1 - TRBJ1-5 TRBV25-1 TGTGCCAGCAGCCTTCAGGGGGTGGGTCAGCCCCAGCATTTT CASSLQGVGQPQHF
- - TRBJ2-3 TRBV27 TGTGCCTCCAATGGGGGCGCGACAGATACGCAGTATTTT CASNGGATDTQYF
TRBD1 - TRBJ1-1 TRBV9 TGTGCCAGCAGCGCATCCGACAGGGCTGAAGCTTTCTTT CASSASDRAEAFF
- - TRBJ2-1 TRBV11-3 TGTGCCAGCAGCTTAGAGGGCACCTACAATGAGCAGTTCTTC CASSLEGTYNEQFF
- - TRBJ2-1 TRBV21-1 TGTGCCAGCAGCAGTGGACTAGCGGCCTTAGGTGAGCAGTTCTTC CASSSGLAALGEQFF
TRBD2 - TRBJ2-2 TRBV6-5 TGTGCCATCCAGAGCGGGGGGCCCACCGGGGAGCTGTTTTTT CAIQSGGPTGELFF
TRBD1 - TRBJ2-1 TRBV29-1 TGCAGCGTTGAGGCGGCCGGGACAGCCTACAATGAGCAGTTCTTC CSVEAAGTAYNEQFF
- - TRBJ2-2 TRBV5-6 TGTGCCAGCAGCTTGCCCCAAAACACCGGGGAGCTGTTTTTT CASSLPQNTGELFF
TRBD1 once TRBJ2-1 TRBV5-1 TGCGCCAGCAGCTTGGGGTCTGGACAGGGGGTTAATGAGCAGTTCTTC CASSLGSGQGVNEQFF
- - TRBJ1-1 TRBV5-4 TGTGCCAGCAGCTTGAATATAAAGAACACTGAAGCTTTCTTT CASSLNIKNTEAFF
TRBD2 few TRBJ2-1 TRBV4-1 TGCGCCAGCAGCCAAGATCCGGGGGGGCGGGGTGAGCAGTTCTTC CASSQDPGGRGEQFF
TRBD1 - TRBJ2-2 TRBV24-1 TGTGCCACCAGTGACCCAACAGGGGTAGCAAACACCGGGGAGCTGTTTTTT CATSDPTGVANTGELFF
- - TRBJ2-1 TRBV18 TGTGCCAGCTCACCCCCTGGGGGGTACAATGAGCAGTTCTTC CASSPPGGYNEQFF
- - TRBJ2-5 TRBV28 TGTGCCAGCATCGGCGGTGGGCAAGAGACCCAGTACTTC CASIGGGQETQYF
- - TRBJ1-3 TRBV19 TGTGCCAGTCGGTCGGGGGGCACTGGAAACACCATATATTTT CASRSGGTGNTIYF
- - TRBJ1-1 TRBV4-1 TGCGCCAGCAGCCAAGCCCCAGGGGTGAACACTGAAGCTTTCTTT CASSQAPGVNTEAFF
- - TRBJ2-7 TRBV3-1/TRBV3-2 TGTGCCAGCAGCCAAGCCACAGGGCAGTCCTACGAGCAGTACTTC CASSQATGQSYEQYF
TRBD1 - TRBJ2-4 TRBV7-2 TGTGCCAGCAGCGGGACAGGGGGTAAAAACATTCAGTACTTC CASSGTGGKNIQYF
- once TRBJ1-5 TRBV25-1 TGTGCCAGCAGTGAATTAGGCAGGGGTGGGGGTCAGCCCCAGCATTTT CASSELGRGGGQPQHF
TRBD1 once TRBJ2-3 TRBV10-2 TGCGCCAGCACCCCGAGGACAGGGGGTAGAAATACGCAGTATTTT CASTPRTGGRNTQYF
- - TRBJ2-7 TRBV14 TGTGCCAGCAGCCAAGGATGGAGTGAGCAGTACTTC CASSQGWSEQYF
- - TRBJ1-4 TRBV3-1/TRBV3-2 TGTGCCAGCAGAGATGGAGGAACTAATGAAAAACTGTTTTTT CASRDGGTNEKLFF
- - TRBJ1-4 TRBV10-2 TGCGCCAGCAGCTTGAGCGGAGATGAGGAAAAACTGTTTTTT CASSLSGDEEKLFF
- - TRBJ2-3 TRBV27 TGTGCCAGCAGTTTACTCGGGACAAATTCTCTATGGGGCACAGATACGCAGTATTTT CASSLLGTNSLWGTDTQYF
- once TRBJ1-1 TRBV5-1 TGCGCCAGCAGCACACAGGGAGACACTGAAGCTTTCTTT CASSTQGDTEAFF
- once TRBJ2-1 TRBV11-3 TGTGCCAGCAGTACCCGGGGTAGCTCCTACAATGAGCAGTTCTTC CASSTRGSSYNEQFF
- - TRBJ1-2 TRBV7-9 TGTGCCAGCAGCTTAGAGCCTTCAGGCTACACCTTC CASSLEPSGYTF
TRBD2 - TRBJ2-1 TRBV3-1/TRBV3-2 TGTGCCAGCAGCCAACTAGCGGGGGGGCCCTATGAGCAGTTCTTC CASSQLAGGPYEQFF
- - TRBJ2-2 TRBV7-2 TGTGCCAGCAGTCACGGCGGTTGGGTCTCCAAGGTCGGGGAGCTGTTTTTT CASSHGGWVSKVGELFF
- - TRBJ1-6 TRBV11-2 TGTGCCAGCAGCAAGAGTCCAAGAGATTCACCCCTCCACTTT CASSKSPRDSPLHF
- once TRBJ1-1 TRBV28 TGTGCCAGCAGTTTACGAGGGATCTGGTTAGCTTTCTTT CASSLRGIWLAFF
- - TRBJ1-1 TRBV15 TGTGCCACCAGGGGCATTGTCAGTACTGAAGCTTTCTTT CATRGIVSTEAFF
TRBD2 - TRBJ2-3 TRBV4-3 TGCGCCAGCAGCCAAGAGGATAGCGGGGGGCCTTCTAGCACAGATACGCAGTATTTT CASSQEDSGGPSSTDTQYF
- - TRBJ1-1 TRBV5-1 TGCGCCAGCAGCTTGGGTGAGAGGGTAAGCACTGAAGCTTTCTTT CASSLGERVSTEAFF
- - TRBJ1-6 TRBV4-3 TGCGCCAGCAGCCAAGATAGCCGAACAGGGTACAATTCACCCCTCCACTTT CASSQDSRTGYNSPLHF
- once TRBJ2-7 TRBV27 TGTGCCAGCAGTTCTTTGTTCGAGCAGTACTTC CASSSLFEQYF
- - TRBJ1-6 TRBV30 TGTGCCTGGAGCGAAGACGGGACTTCTAGGAGCTCCTATAATTCACCCCTCCACTTT CAWSEDGTSRSSYNSPLHF
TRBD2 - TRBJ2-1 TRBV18 TGTGCCAGCTCACCTCCGGGACTAGCGGACAATGAGCAGTTCTTC CASSPPGLADNEQFF
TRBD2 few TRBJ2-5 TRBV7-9 TGTGCCAGCAGCACCCGAATAACTAGCGGCCAAGAGACCCAGTACTTC CASSTRITSGQETQYF
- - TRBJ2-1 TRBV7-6 TGTGCCAGCAGCTTGGAACGCGCGGGACTCTACAATGAGCAGTTCTTC CASSLERAGLYNEQFF
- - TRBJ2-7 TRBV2 TGTGCCAGCAGTGCACAGGCCTACGAGCAGTACTTC CASSAQAYEQYF
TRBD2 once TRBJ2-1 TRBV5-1 TGCGCCAGCAGCTCTGGAGGACTAGCTGGCAATGAGCAGTTCTTC CASSSGGLAGNEQFF
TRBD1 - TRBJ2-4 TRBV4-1 TGCGCCAGCAGCCTGACAGGGGTGGCGTACGACATTCAGTACTTC CASSLTGVAYDIQYF
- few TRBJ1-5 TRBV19 TGTGCCAGTAGTCACAGGGAAAGCAATCAGCCCCAGCATTTT CASSHRESNQPQHF
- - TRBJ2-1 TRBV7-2 TGTGCCAGCAGCTTAGGCGGCGGGGCGACCCCCAATGAGCAGTTCTTC CASSLGGGATPNEQFF
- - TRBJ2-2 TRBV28 TGTGCCAGCAGTTTCCCAGGCGTCGGCACCGGGGAGCTGTTTTTT CASSFPGVGTGELFF